Listed below are T cell receptor beta chains from one sample, sequenced in a study of shared clonotypes between healthy human individuals. Produced via immunoSEQ multiplex PCR; TCRdb's table is partial and in-frame only. The sample holds millions of clones; 85% to 95% are singletons and the top ten take under 0.15%. Input material: naive CD4+ T cells sorted from blood. These TCRs come from a man aged 18 to 29 in good health. CDR3s include the opening cysteine and the closing phenylalanine or tryptophan. The order of the fields is V gene, J gene, clone size, D gene, CDR3 protein, CDR3 DNA. D genes are given only for firm matches. Not all rows give a size; the values are once, few, many and, for expanded clones, a class.

TRBV5-4	TRBJ2-7	once	TRBD1	CASSFRGNEQYF	TGTGCCAGCAGCTTCAGGGGGAACGAGCAGTACTTC
TRBV25-1	TRBJ2-5	-	TRBD2	CASRKSHSGGTQETQYF	TGTGCCAGCAGGAAATCCCACTCGGGGGGGACCCAAGAGACCCAGTACTTC
TRBV5-6	TRBJ2-3	-	TRBD2	CASSLVQAGYTDTQYF	TGTGCCAGCAGCTTGGTCCAAGCGGGGTACACAGATACGCAGTATTTT
TRBV15	TRBJ2-5	-	TRBD1	CATSRRDRGRLETQYF	TGTGCCACCAGCAGGAGGGACAGGGGTAGACTGGAGACCCAGTACTTC
TRBV4-3	TRBJ2-5	-	-	CASSQRLGEETQYF	TGCGCCAGCAGCCAACGACTAGGAGAAGAGACCCAGTACTTC
TRBV10-3	TRBJ2-4	-	-	CAISEGPAKNIQYF	TGTGCCATCAGTGAGGGTCCAGCCAAAAACATTCAGTACTTC
TRBV28	TRBJ2-7	-	-	CASTTQGEQYF	TGTGCCAGCACAACCCAGGGCGAGCAGTACTTC
TRBV11-3	TRBJ2-1	-	-	CASSPRGWENEQFF	TGTGCCAGCAGCCCCCGCGGTTGGGAGAATGAGCAGTTCTTC
TRBV7-2	TRBJ1-2	-	TRBD1	CGSNTQLGQGANGYTF	TGTGGCAGCAACACTCAGCTAGGACAGGGGGCGAATGGCTACACCTTC
TRBV9	TRBJ2-1	-	TRBD2	CASSASSGPYNEQFF	TGTGCCAGCAGCGCATCTAGCGGGCCTTACAATGAGCAGTTCTTC
TRBV14	TRBJ2-3	many	-	CASSQGLGMGTDTQYF	TGTGCCAGCAGCCAAGGTCTGGGAATGGGGACAGATACGCAGTATTTT
TRBV27	TRBJ2-1	-	-	CASSLSLSLGVANNEQFF	TGTGCCAGCAGTTTATCGCTTTCCTTGGGGGTAGCCAACAATGAGCAGTTCTTC
TRBV18	TRBJ1-6	-	TRBD1	CASSPRDREVSPLHF	TGTGCCAGCTCACCAAGGGACAGGGAAGTTTCACCCCTCCACTTT
TRBV2	TRBJ2-1	once	-	CASSTSRHGQGNEQFF	TGTGCCAGCAGCACCTCCAGGCATGGGCAGGGCAATGAGCAGTTCTTC
TRBV7-8	TRBJ2-7	-	-	CASSQGWYEQYF	TGTGCCAGCAGCCAGGGATGGTACGAGCAGTACTTC
TRBV19	TRBJ1-2	-	-	CASNAGLYGYTF	TGTGCCAGTAACGCAGGGCTCTATGGCTACACCTTC
TRBV18	TRBJ2-3	-	TRBD1	CASSSGQSTDTQYF	TGTGCCAGCTCGTCGGGACAGAGCACAGATACGCAGTATTTT
TRBV4-3	TRBJ2-3	once	TRBD2	CASSPLSGSIGDTQYF	TGCGCCAGCAGCCCGCTTAGCGGGAGTATTGGCGATACGCAGTATTTT
TRBV6-5	TRBJ1-2	-	-	CASSYSTGPNYGYTF	TGTGCCAGCAGTTACTCGACCGGACCTAACTATGGCTACACCTTC
TRBV19	TRBJ2-7	-	TRBD1	CASSAWTGTADEQYF	TGTGCCAGTAGTGCATGGACCGGGACAGCGGACGAGCAGTACTTC
TRBV28	TRBJ1-2	-	-	CASSYLGGYTF	TGTGCCAGCAGTTATCTCGGGGGGTACACCTTC
TRBV5-1	TRBJ1-2	-	-	CASSLGLGAQGGYTF	TGCGCCAGCAGCCTGGGCCTTGGGGCGCAGGGTGGCTACACCTTC
TRBV30	TRBJ2-3	once	TRBD2	CAWSPGGSTDTQYF	TGTGCCTGGAGTCCGGGGGGTAGCACAGATACGCAGTATTTT
TRBV7-2	TRBJ1-5	-	-	CASSEPLGSQPQHF	TGTGCCAGCAGCGAACCGCTGGGATCTCAGCCCCAGCATTTT
TRBV28	TRBJ1-5	-	-	CASSYQGIQPQHF	TGTGCCAGCAGTTATCAGGGGATTCAGCCCCAGCATTTT
TRBV28	TRBJ1-6	-	TRBD1	CASSSGQGPSPLHF	TGTGCCAGCAGTTCCGGACAGGGGCCCTCACCCCTCCACTTT
TRBV5-4	TRBJ2-7	-	TRBD1	CASSSSRPGQGVYEQYF	TGTGCCAGCAGCTCTAGCAGACCGGGACAGGGTGTGTACGAGCAGTACTTC
TRBV6-5	TRBJ1-2	-	-	CASSYGPNRGYTF	TGTGCCAGCAGTTACGGTCCTAATAGGGGCTACACCTTC
TRBV18	TRBJ1-1	-	TRBD1	CASSPTDRGMNTEAFF	TGTGCCAGCTCACCGACTGACAGGGGCATGAACACTGAAGCTTTCTTT
TRBV6-5	TRBJ1-2	-	-	CASSYSSREGGGYTF	TGTGCCAGCAGTTACTCGAGCAGGGAGGGCGGTGGCTACACCTTC
TRBV18	TRBJ1-2	once	-	CASSPSETNYGYTF	TGTGCCAGCTCACCATCTGAAACGAACTATGGCTACACCTTC
TRBV28	TRBJ1-4	-	-	CASSLAGGSNEKLFF	TGTGCCAGCAGTTTAGCGGGGGGCTCTAATGAAAAACTGTTTTTT
TRBV10-3	TRBJ2-5	-	-	CAISSQRDKERETQYF	TGTGCCATCAGTAGCCAACGGGACAAGGAGAGGGAGACCCAGTACTTC
TRBV5-6	TRBJ2-7	-	TRBD1	CASSLGGQGVSEQYF	TGTGCCAGCAGCTTGGGAGGACAGGGGGTTTCTGAGCAGTACTTC
TRBV20-1	TRBJ2-4	-	-	CSAPTENIQYF	TGCAGTGCTCCGACCGAAAACATTCAGTACTTC
TRBV9	TRBJ2-6	-	-	CASSYTPGAGANVLTF	TGTGCCAGCAGCTACACCCCAGGGGCTGGGGCCAACGTCCTGACTTTC
TRBV27	TRBJ2-7	once	TRBD1	CASSPGQGIYEQYF	TGTGCCAGCAGTCCGGGACAGGGAATATACGAGCAGTACTTC
TRBV9	TRBJ2-5	-	-	CASSTREDRQTQYF	TGTGCCAGCAGCACCCGGGAAGACCGCCAGACCCAGTACTTC
TRBV5-1	TRBJ2-5	-	-	CASSFGAVETQYF	TGCGCCAGCAGCTTTGGGGCGGTGGAGACCCAGTACTTC
TRBV7-2	TRBJ2-7	-	TRBD2	CASSTTGTSATYEQYF	TGTGCCAGCAGCACTACCGGGACTAGCGCAACCTACGAGCAGTACTTC